These 27 T cell receptor beta chains originate from one sample sequenced in a study of human T cells and chemical hapten exposure. Using its own MiXCR run on the RACE reads, TCRdb lists one record per CDR3 protein. The profile shows approximately 110,000 distinct CDR3 sequences, around 10% of them singletons. Time point noted: patch test 1, 2 weeks after DPC sensitization. The sample's treatment: therapeutic diphenylcyclopropenone sensitization with weekly scalp DPC. The sample was whole blood, taken in connection with sensitization to the hapten diphenylcyclopropenone (DPC). The source is a woman between 40 and 50 years old with alopecia areata. Some clones in this sample may be carry-over from other donors' samples.

V and J are TRBV7-8 and TRBJ1-5, with D unresolved. This CDR3 is built from 14 residues. The V end lost 1 base, the J end lost 7 bases, and 11 bases lay between the germline ends. The germline V gene has CDR1 SGHVS and CDR2 FQNEAQ. This CDR3 is CASSLVVRQQPQHF. CDR3 nucleotides: TGTGCCAGCAGCTTAGTAGTCCGGCAACAGCCCCAGCATTTT.

The rearrangement joins TRBV7-2 to TRBJ1-2; tentatively, D is TRBD1 (6 bases). CDR3 length: 14 amino acids. The V gene's germline CDR1 is SGHTA and CDR2 FQGNSA. Trimming stripped 2 bases from V and 1 base from J, with 8 bases between. CDR3 sequence (DNA): TGTGCCAGCAGCTTAAACAGGGTTAACTATGGCTACACCTTC. Protein product: CASSLNRVNYGYTF.

This chain uses TRBV21-1 with TRBJ2-7. TRBV21-1 represents a pseudogene. CDR3 size: 12 residues. CDR3 residues: CASSKAAYEQYF. The CDR3 region has the DNA TGTGCCAGCAGCAAAGCTGCCTACGAGCAGTACTTC.

On this clonotype: One junction end does not reproduce the germline sequence, and a read error may be involved. The chain combines TRBV18 with TRBJ1-2; a weak D match, TRBD1 (5 bases). Germline V gene lookup returns CDR1 KGHSH and CDR2 LQKENI. This CDR3 spans 17 amino acids. For the CDR3, the DNA is TGTGCCGGCTCACCGGCCGGGACGGACGCCTTTTTGGGTGGCTACACCTTC. It encodes CAGSPAGTDAFLGGYTF.

In regard to this clonotype: This sequence may be a read error, since a much larger clone differs from it by one base. The V call is TRBV9, the J call TRBJ1-2; D call uncertain. CDR1 is SGDLS and CDR2 is YYNGEE in the germline V gene. The CDR3 covers 13 residues. With 6 bases removed from V and 2 bases from J, the gap between germline ends came to 11 bases. CDR3 DNA: TGTGCCAGCACCGATGCCCCCAACTATGGCTACACCTTC. Protein product: CASTDAPNYGYTF.

The rearrangement uses TRBV28 and TRBJ2-7; 9 bases are a match to TRBD1. Trimming removed 4 bases from V and 7 bases from J; junction bases left unmatched: 5. The CDR3 runs 13 residues. Germline V gene sequence: CDR1 MDHEN, CDR2 SYDVKM. CDR3 DNA sequence: TGTGCCAGCAGTTCGCTCGACAGGGGGGAGCAGTACTTC. Its protein is CASSSLDRGEQYF. Full variable domain (missing parts from reference TRBV28 and TRBJ2-7): DVKVTQSSRYLVKRTGEKVFLECVQDMDHENMFWYRQDPGLGLRLIYFSYDVKMKEKGDIPEGYSVSREKKERFSLILESASTNQTSMYLCASSSLDRGEQYFGPGTRLTVT.

Comments on this clonotype: This clone may be a read error of a much larger clone one base away. The J gene is TRBJ2-3, the V gene TRBV29-1; D is perhaps TRBD2 (5 bases). The CDR3 length is 15 residues. Germline V lookup: CDR1 SQVTM, CDR2 ANQGSEA. Trimming stripped 5 bases from V and 2 bases from J, with 17 bases between. CDR3 nucleotide sequence: TGCAGCGTTCACGGGCGGAGGACCTCCACAGATACGCAGTATTTT. The encoded protein is CSVHGRRTSTDTQYF.

This clonotype showed up many times. This rearrangement joins TRBV12-3 or TRBV12-4 to TRBJ2-5; D call uncertain. V gave up 0 bases and J gave up 4 bases, with 3 bases separating them. The CDR3 is 12 residues long. The CDR3 DNA reads TGTGCCAGCAGTTTAGCGGCAGAGACCCAGTACTTC. Translation: CASSLAAETQYF.

This clonotype appeared a few times. V usage is TRBV3-1 and J usage is TRBJ1-1; tentatively, D is TRBD1 (5 bases). CDR1 is LGHDT, CDR2 YNNKEL, per germline (reference sequence). The CDR3 spans 15 residues. The germline V and J ends were trimmed by 1 base and 2 bases, with 11 bases remaining between them. CDR3 sequence reads: CASSQGRGSNTEAFF. The CDR3 DNA is TGTGCCAGCAGCCAAGGGAGGGGAAGCAACACTGAAGCTTTCTTT.

This clonotype has just a few counts. The chain employs TRBV4-1 and TRBJ2-3, with D possibly being TRBD1 or TRBD2 (5 bases each). V lost 4 bases and J lost 5, with 16 bases in between. The length of the CDR3 is 15 residues. Germline V gene sequence: CDR1 MGHRA, CDR2 YSYEKL. The CDR3 bases are TGCGCCAGCAGCCTAAGTTATGAGAGGGGAGATACGCAGTATTTT. Its protein is CASSLSYERGDTQYF.

The table lists this clonotype with a count of one. V gene TRBV29-1 combines with J gene TRBJ2-5; 10 bases map to TRBD2. This CDR3 is built from 14 residues. Germline-derived CDR1 and CDR2 are SQVTM and ANQGSEA. The trim removed 2 bases at V and 1 base at J, leaving 1 base unmatched. The CDR3: CSVEWTSGQETQYF. The CDR3, as DNA: TGCAGCGTTGAATGGACTAGCGGCCAAGAGACCCAGTACTTC. The variable domain in full, with the rest retrieved from reference TRBV29-1 and TRBJ2-5, is SAVISQKPSRDICQRGTSLTIQCQVDSQVTMMFWYRQQPGQSLTLIATANQGSEATYESGFVIDKFPISRPNLTFSTLTVSNMSPEDSSIYLCSVEWTSGQETQYFGPGTRLLVL.

This clonotype came up a few times. The chain has TRBV6-5 and TRBJ1-6; no definite D call. The V end was cut by 0 bases, the J end by 10 bases, with 19 bases between. The CDR3 sequence is 17 residues long. The germline CDR1 and CDR2 sequences are MNHEY and SVGAGI. DNA of the CDR3: TGTGCCAGCAGTTACTCAATCTCTAGGCAGGTGGGCTCACCCCTCCACTTT. It yields the protein CASSYSISRQVGSPLHF.

The chain combines TRBV10-3 with TRBJ1-6, with TRBD1 matching 8 bases. Germline V CDR1 and CDR2: ENHRY, SYGVKD. The CDR3 sequence is 14 residues long. The J segment lost 9 bases and the V segment lost 6 bases, leaving 7 bases of the junction unmatched. CDR3 region: CAIREDRARSPLHF. The CDR3, as DNA: TGTGCCATCAGGGAGGACAGGGCACGTTCACCCCTCCACTTT.

This clonotype appeared a few times. The chain carries TRBV2 and TRBJ2-4, with D possibly TRBD1 on 5 matching bases. There are 17 residues in the CDR3. V was pared by 4 bases and J by 0 bases, with 16 bases between. From germline, CDR1 is SNHLY and CDR2 FYNNEI. The CDR3 region has the DNA TGTGCCAGCAGTGGAGAGACAGCTATTCTAGCCAAAAACATTCAGTACTTC. This encodes CASSGETAILAKNIQYF.

The V and J genes are TRBV6-6 and TRBJ1-2; a weak D match, TRBD1 (5 bases). CDR3 length equals 17 residues. Germline CDR1 reads MNHNY; CDR2 reads SVGAGI (reference sequence). The V gene lost 4 bases and the J gene lost 3 bases, with 21 bases spanning the gap. The CDR3 loop is CASSLRLGGRNDYGYTF. CDR3 coding DNA: TGTGCCAGCAGTTTACGGCTCGGGGGACGGAACGACTATGGCTACACCTTC.

This clonotype was counted many times. The rearrangement joins TRBV3-1 to TRBJ1-4; 7 bases are a match to TRBD1. The CDR3 consists of 14 residues. Germline V CDR1 and CDR2: LGHDT, YNNKEL (reference sequence). The ends lost 1 base at V and 7 bases at J; junction bases unmatched: 3. The CDR3 DNA reads TGTGCCAGCAGCCAAGTTCGACAGGGTGAAAAACTGTTTTTT. It encodes CASSQVRQGEKLFF. Together with reference TRBV3-1 and TRBJ1-4, the CDR3 gives the full variable domain: DTAVSQTPKYLVTQMGNDKSIKCEQNLGHDTMYWYKQDSKKFLKIMFSYNNKELIINETVPNRFSPKSPDKAHLNLHINSLELGDSAVYFCASSQVRQGEKLFFGSGTQLSVL.

V gene TRBV30 combines with J gene TRBJ1-4; no definite D call. Deletions cut 1 base from V and 1 base from J, with 16 bases between. The germline gives CDR1 GTSNPN, CDR2 SVGIG (reference sequence). This CDR3 spans 17 amino acids. The CDR3 loop is CAWSGSYGVGTNEKLFF. The DNA of the CDR3 is TGTGCCTGGAGTGGATCTTACGGGGTCGGAACTAATGAAAAACTGTTTTTT.

In its sample, this clonotype was seen many times. This chain joins TRBV12-5 and TRBJ2-1; D is unclear. With 7 bases removed from V and 4 bases from J, the gap between germline ends came to 8 bases. Germline assignment: CDR1 LGHNT and CDR2 FRNRAP. The CDR3 covers 12 residues. In DNA, the CDR3 is TGTGCTAGTGCACTGGGATACAATGAGCAGTTCTTC. Encoded protein: CASALGYNEQFF.

This clonotype was counted only a few times. This sequence joins TRBV28 and TRBJ1-6; D perhaps matches TRBD1 (5 bases). This CDR3 is built from 15 residues. Germline V gene data show CDR1 as MDHEN and CDR2 as SYDVKM. Trimming removed 5 bases from V and 9 bases from J, with 17 bases in between. The CDR3 loop reads CASSPDQGGGSPLHF. DNA of the CDR3: TGTGCCAGCAGTCCCGACCAGGGAGGAGGTTCACCCCTCCACTTT. The complete variable domain, with remaining parts taken from reference TRBV28 and TRBJ1-6, reads DVKVTQSSRYLVKRTGEKVFLECVQDMDHENMFWYRQDPGLGLRLIYFSYDVKMKEKGDIPEGYSVSREKKERFSLILESASTNQTSMYLCASSPDQGGGSPLHFGNGTRLTVT.

This clonotype was observed at least ten times. The chain uses TRBV7-2 and TRBJ2-2, with 11 bases identical to TRBD2. After removal of 5 bases from V and 8 bases from J, the junction contained 4 bases not matched to a gene. Germline-derived CDR1 and CDR2 are SGHTA and FQGNSA. CDR3 size: 14 residues. CDR3 in DNA: TGTGCCAGCAGCACTGGGACTAGCGGAGGGGAGCTGTTTTTT. Its translation: CASSTGTSGGELFF.

This clonotype was detected ten times or more. The chain links TRBV28 to TRBJ2-6, with 7 bases aligning to TRBD1. Germline CDR1 is MDHEN and CDR2 is SYDVKM. V was clipped by 4 bases and J by 0 bases; unmatched bases: 9. CDR3 length: 18 amino acids. Here the CDR3 reads CASSSPTGSLSGANVLTF. In DNA, the CDR3 is TGTGCCAGCAGTTCACCGACAGGGTCCCTCTCTGGGGCCAACGTCCTGACTTTC. Drawing the rest from reference TRBV28 and TRBJ2-6, the complete variable domain is DVKVTQSSRYLVKRTGEKVFLECVQDMDHENMFWYRQDPGLGLRLIYFSYDVKMKEKGDIPEGYSVSREKKERFSLILESASTNQTSMYLCASSSPTGSLSGANVLTFGAGSRLTVL.

The sample holds a few counts of this clonotype. The chain links TRBV12-3 or TRBV12-4 to TRBJ1-3; D not resolved. V was pared by 5 bases and J by 7 bases, with 9 bases between. The CDR3 is 12 residues long. The chain's CDR3 is CASSPDRNTIYF. CDR3 DNA: TGTGCCAGCAGTCCGGATCGGAACACCATATATTTT.

The chain carries TRBV15 and TRBJ2-1, with D hard to call. The CDR3 is made up of 12 amino acids. V shed 0 bases and J shed 7 bases, with 4 bases lying between them. Germline CDR1 reads LNHNV; CDR2 reads YYDKDF (reference sequence). The CDR3 here is CATSRDRNEQFF. The CDR3 coding sequence is TGTGCCACCAGCAGAGATAGGAATGAGCAGTTCTTC. The complete variable domain, with remaining parts taken from reference TRBV15 and TRBJ2-1, reads DAMVIQNPRYQVTQFGKPVTLSCSQTLNHNVMYWYQQKSSQAPKLLFHYYDKDFNNEADTPDNFQSRRPNTSFCFLDIRSPGLGDTAMYLCATSRDRNEQFFGPGTRLTVL.

The chain is built from TRBV6-5 and TRBJ2-1; a possible D gene is TRBD1 (6 bases). The CDR3 sequence is 14 residues long. Germline assignment: CDR1 MNHEY and CDR2 SVGAGI. With 6 bases removed from V and 7 bases from J, the gap between germline ends came to 16 bases. The DNA of the CDR3 is TGTGCCAGCAGCCCGGAAAGGGGGAGAAATGAGCAGTTCTTC. Translated, it gives CASSPERGRNEQFF.

This clonotype has a handful of counts. The rearrangement uses TRBV6-5 and TRBJ2-1; TRBD2 aligns across 8 bases. With V trimmed by 0 bases and J by 12 bases, 13 bases remained unmatched. The CDR3 covers 16 residues. From germline, CDR1 is MNHEY and CDR2 SVGAGI. The CDR3 reads CASSYSSLGSRGVQFF. The CDR3 region has the DNA TGTGCCAGCAGTTACTCGAGCCTGGGGTCGCGGGGGGTGCAGTTCTTC.

In this sample, this clonotype turned up many times. This chain joins TRBV20-1 and TRBJ2-3; 9 nucleotides match TRBD2. CDR3 size: 17 residues. J gave up 6 bases and V 1 base, and 14 bases lay outside the gene matches. The germline gives CDR1 DFQATT, CDR2 SNEGSKA (reference sequence). Written as DNA, the CDR3 is TGCAGTGCTAGAGTTTGGGCTAGCGGGAAACTTAGCGATACGCAGTATTTT. This gives the protein CSARVWASGKLSDTQYF.

The chain recombines TRBV25-1 with TRBJ2-1; D gene ambiguous. The CDR3 contains 12 residues. V lost 4 bases, J lost 1 base, and 2 bases lay in between. Per the germline V gene, CDR1 is MGHDK and CDR2 is SYGVNS. CDR3 protein: CASSGSYNEQFF. The CDR3 nucleotides read TGTGCCAGCAGTGGATCCTACAATGAGCAGTTCTTC.